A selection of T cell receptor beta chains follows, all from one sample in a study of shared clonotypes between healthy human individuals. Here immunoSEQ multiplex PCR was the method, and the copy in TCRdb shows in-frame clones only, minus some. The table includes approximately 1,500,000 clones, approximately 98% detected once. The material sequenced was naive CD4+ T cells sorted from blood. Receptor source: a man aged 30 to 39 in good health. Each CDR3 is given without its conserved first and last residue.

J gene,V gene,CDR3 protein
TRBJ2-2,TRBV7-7,ASSLLAGYTGELF
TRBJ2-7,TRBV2,ASRGGTSGRSYEQY
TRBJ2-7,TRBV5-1,ASSLGGLYYEQY
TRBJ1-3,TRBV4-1,ASSQDRDQRMAGNTIY
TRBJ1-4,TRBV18,ASSPGQRSTNEKLF
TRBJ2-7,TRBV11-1,ASSARLAYEQY
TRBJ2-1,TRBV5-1,ASSFLATPNEQF
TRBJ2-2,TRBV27,ASSLIFPTRGTGELF
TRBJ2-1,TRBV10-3,AIRAGGDNEQF
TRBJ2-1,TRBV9,ASSSRDSPYNEQF
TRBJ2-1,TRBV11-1,ASSFGQGTYNEQF
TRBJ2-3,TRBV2,ASSALAGYPTDTQY
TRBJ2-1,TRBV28,ASSTRFIAGAKSSLYEQF
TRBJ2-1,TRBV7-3,ASSRLSGLAGGTYNEQF
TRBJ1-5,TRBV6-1,ALSSGNQPQH
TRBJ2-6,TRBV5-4,ASSRGTSGRAGANVLT
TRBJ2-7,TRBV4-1,ASSREPGPNYEQY